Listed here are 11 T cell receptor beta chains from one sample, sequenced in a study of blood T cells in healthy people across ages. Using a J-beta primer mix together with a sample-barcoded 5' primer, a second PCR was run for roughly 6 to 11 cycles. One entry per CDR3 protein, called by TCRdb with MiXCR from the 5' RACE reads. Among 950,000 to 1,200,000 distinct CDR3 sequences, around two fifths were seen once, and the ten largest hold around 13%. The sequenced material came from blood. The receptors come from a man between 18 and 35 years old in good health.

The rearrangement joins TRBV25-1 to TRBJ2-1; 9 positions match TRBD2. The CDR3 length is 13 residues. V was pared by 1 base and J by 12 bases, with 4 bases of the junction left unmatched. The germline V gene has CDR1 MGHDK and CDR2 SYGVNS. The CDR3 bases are TGTGCCAGCAGTGAATCAGCGGGGGGAGGGCAGTTCTTC. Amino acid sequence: CASSESAGGGQFF.

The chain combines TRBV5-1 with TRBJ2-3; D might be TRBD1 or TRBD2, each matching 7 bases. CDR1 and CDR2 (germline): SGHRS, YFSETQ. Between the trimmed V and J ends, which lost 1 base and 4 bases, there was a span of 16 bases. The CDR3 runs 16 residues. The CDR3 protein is CASSLQAGGVADTQYF. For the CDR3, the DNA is TGCGCCAGCAGCTTGCAGGCAGGGGGGGTAGCAGATACGCAGTATTTT.

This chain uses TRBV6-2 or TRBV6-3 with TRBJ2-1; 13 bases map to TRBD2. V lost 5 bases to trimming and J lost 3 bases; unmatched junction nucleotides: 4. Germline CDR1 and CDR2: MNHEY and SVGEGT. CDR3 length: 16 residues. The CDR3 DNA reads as TGTGCCAGCAGTCCCGGGACTAGCGGGGTCTACAATGAGCAGTTCTTC. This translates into CASSPGTSGVYNEQFF.

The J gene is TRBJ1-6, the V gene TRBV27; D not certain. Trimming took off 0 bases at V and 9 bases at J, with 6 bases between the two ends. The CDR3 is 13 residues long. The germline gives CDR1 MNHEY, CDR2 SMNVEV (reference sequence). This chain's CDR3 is CASSLSSGSPLHF. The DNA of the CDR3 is TGTGCCAGCAGTTTATCAAGCGGTTCACCCCTCCACTTT.

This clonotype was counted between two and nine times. DNA for the CDR3: TGCAGTGCTAGCCAGCCCCCCTATGGCTACACCTTC. This sequence encodes CSASQPPYGYTF. This sequence joins TRBV20-1 and TRBJ1-2; no clear D gene. The germline V gene encodes CDR1 DFQATT and CDR2 SNEGSKA (reference sequence). The CDR3 sequence is 12 residues long. V lost 3 bases and J 4 bases, leaving 9 bases between the germline ends.

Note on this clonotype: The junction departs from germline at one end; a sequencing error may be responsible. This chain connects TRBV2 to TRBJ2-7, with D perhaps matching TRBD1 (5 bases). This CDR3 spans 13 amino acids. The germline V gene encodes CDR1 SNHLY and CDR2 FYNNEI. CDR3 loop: CAGRAPASYEQYF. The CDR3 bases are TGTGCCGGCAGGGCACCCGCCTCCTACGAGCAGTACTTC.

CDR3 coding DNA: TGTGCCAGTAACCGGGACCCAGAGCGGTCAGAGACCCAGTACTTC. The encoded protein is CASNRDPERSETQYF. The chain employs TRBV28 and TRBJ2-5; D may correspond to TRBD1 or TRBD2 (5 bases each). Germline V lookup: CDR1 MDHEN, CDR2 SYDVKM. CDR3 length: 15 residues. With 9 bases removed from V and 4 bases from J, the gap between germline ends came to 21 bases.

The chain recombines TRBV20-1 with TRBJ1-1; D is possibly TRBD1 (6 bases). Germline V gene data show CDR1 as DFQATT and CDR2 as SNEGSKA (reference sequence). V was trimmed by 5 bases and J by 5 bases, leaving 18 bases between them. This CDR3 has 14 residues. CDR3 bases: TGCAGTGCTCGAATTGCGGGGGGCGAGACTGAAGCTTTCTTT. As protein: CSARIAGGETEAFF.

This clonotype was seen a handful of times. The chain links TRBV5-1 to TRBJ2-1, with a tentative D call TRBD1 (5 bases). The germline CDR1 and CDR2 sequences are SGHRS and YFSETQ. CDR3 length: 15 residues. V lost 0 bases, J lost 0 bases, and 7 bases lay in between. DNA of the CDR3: TGCGCCAGCAGCTTGGACAGGACCTCCTACAATGAGCAGTTCTTC. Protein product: CASSLDRTSYNEQFF.

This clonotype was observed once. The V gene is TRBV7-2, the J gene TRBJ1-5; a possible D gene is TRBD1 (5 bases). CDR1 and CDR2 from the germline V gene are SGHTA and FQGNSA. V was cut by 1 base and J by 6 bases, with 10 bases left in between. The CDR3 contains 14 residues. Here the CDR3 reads CASSLGPGPQPQHF. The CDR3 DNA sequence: TGTGCCAGCAGCTTAGGTCCGGGGCCTCAGCCCCAGCATTTT.

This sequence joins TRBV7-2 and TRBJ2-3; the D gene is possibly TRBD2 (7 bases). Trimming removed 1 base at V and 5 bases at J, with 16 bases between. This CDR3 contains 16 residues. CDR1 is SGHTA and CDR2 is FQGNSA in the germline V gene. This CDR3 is CASSLDSRGAVDTQYF. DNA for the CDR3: TGTGCCAGCAGCTTAGATAGCCGGGGGGCGGTAGATACGCAGTATTTT.